The rows below give T cell receptor beta chains drawn from one sample of a study of shared clonotypes between healthy human individuals. Profiling relied on immunoSEQ multiplex PCR, and the TCRdb table lists in-frame clones only, not all of them. Altogether millions of clones are present, around 95% being singletons, with the ten largest covering 0.1% to 0.15%. Sequences were obtained from naive CD4+ T cells sorted from blood. These TCRs come from a young man in good health. The CDR3 runs from the conserved cysteine through the conserved F or W. The D gene is left open where the match is weak. For some rows the clone size is stated as once, few or many, or as a class when expanded; others skip it.

NA	once	TRBV5-1	TRBJ2-7	TGCGCCAGCAGCCACAGCGGATCCTACGAGCAGTACTTC	CASSHSGSYEQYF
NA	NA	TRBV7-2	TRBJ2-5	TGTGCCAGCAGCGGGGGATCCCAAGAGACCCAGTACTTC	CASSGGSQETQYF
NA	NA	TRBV6-5	TRBJ1-1	TGTGCCAGCAGTTCCGTGGAGGGGGACCGAATTGAAGCTTTCTTT	CASSSVEGDRIEAFF
NA	NA	TRBV9	TRBJ2-1	TGTGCCAGCAGCGTAGTTCCTAGCCGCGATGAGCAGTTCTTC	CASSVVPSRDEQFF
NA	NA	TRBV10-3	TRBJ2-5	TGTGCCATCAGTGGCCTAGCTAGGGAGACCCAGTACTTC	CAISGLARETQYF
NA	once	TRBV6-1	TRBJ2-5	TGTGCCAGCAGTGGAGGAGTACAAGAGACCCAGTACTTC	CASSGGVQETQYF
NA	NA	TRBV6-1	TRBJ1-1	TGTGCCAGCAGTGGGGTCATGAACACTGAAGCTTTCTTT	CASSGVMNTEAFF
NA	NA	TRBV28	TRBJ2-7	TGTGCCAGCAGTTTACCCGCGTCCTACGAGCAGTACTTC	CASSLPASYEQYF
NA	NA	TRBV6-1	TRBJ1-2	TGTGCCAGCAGTGAAGGCAGGGCTGACTATGGCTACACCTTC	CASSEGRADYGYTF
NA	NA	TRBV7-9	TRBJ2-2	TGTGCCAGCAGCCTAATGTCGGGGCGGCATTTCACCGGGGAGCTGTTTTTT	CASSLMSGRHFTGELFF
NA	NA	TRBV19	TRBJ1-2	TGTGCCAGTAGCATCGGGGGGAACGACTATGGCTACACCTTC	CASSIGGNDYGYTF
NA	NA	TRBV4-3	TRBJ2-1	TGCGCCAGCAGCCAAGATCATAATCCTAGCGCCTCCTACAATGAGCAGTTCTTC	CASSQDHNPSASYNEQFF
NA	NA	TRBV10-3	TRBJ2-7	TGTGCCATCAGTGAGTTTGAGGGGCCCCTTGGCGAGCAGTACTTC	CAISEFEGPLGEQYF
TRBD2	NA	TRBV11-3	TRBJ2-1	TGTGCCAGCAGCCCTGGGACTAGCGGCCAGCAGTTCTTC	CASSPGTSGQQFF
NA	NA	TRBV20-1	TRBJ2-1	TGCAGTGCTAGAGATGTCAATGAGCAGTTCTTC	CSARDVNEQFF
TRBD2	NA	TRBV19	TRBJ2-3	TGTGCCACCACCCGGGAGGGGCGCGAGACAGATACGCAGTATTTT	CATTREGRETDTQYF
NA	once	TRBV10-3	TRBJ2-7	TGTGCCATCAGTGACGAGAAGTCCTACGAGCAGTACTTC	CAISDEKSYEQYF
NA	NA	TRBV2	TRBJ1-5	TGTGCCAGCAGTGACGGTGGAGCAGGCAGTCAGCCCCAGCATTTT	CASSDGGAGSQPQHF
TRBD1	NA	TRBV11-2	TRBJ2-1	TGTGCCAGCATCCAGGGGGTGACTTCCTACAATGAGCAGTTCTTC	CASIQGVTSYNEQFF
NA	NA	TRBV6-5	TRBJ1-1	TGTGCCAGCAGGAATCAGGCTAACACTGAAGCTTTCTTT	CASRNQANTEAFF
TRBD1	NA	TRBV28	TRBJ1-5	TGTGCCAGCAGCGTGGACAGGGGGCGGGTTCAGCCCCAGCATTTT	CASSVDRGRVQPQHF
NA	NA	TRBV19	TRBJ1-2	TGTGCCAGTAGTAAAGGTTTGGCTCGCTACACCTTC	CASSKGLARYTF
TRBD2	NA	TRBV5-4	TRBJ2-7	TGTGCCAGCAGCTTTACAGGACTAGCGGGCCTCTACGAGCAGTACTTC	CASSFTGLAGLYEQYF
NA	once	TRBV7-2	TRBJ2-7	TGTGCCAGCAGCTTAGCAGGGATGAACTACGAGCAGTACTTC	CASSLAGMNYEQYF
NA	NA	TRBV10-3	TRBJ1-2	TGTGCCATCGGGGACTCACCCAGCTATGGCTACACCTTC	CAIGDSPSYGYTF
NA	NA	TRBV5-1	TRBJ2-2	TGCGCCAGCATTGTTAAGGGACCGGAGGACACCGGGGAGCTGTTTTTT	CASIVKGPEDTGELFF
NA	NA	TRBV6-1	TRBJ2-7	TGTGCCAGCAATAAAGGAGGGGGGAAGAACGGCGAGCAGTACTTC	CASNKGGGKNGEQYF
NA	NA	TRBV11-2	TRBJ1-5	TGTGCCAGCAGCTTAGGGGGCCAGCCGACGCCCCAGCATTTT	CASSLGGQPTPQHF
NA	few	TRBV5-1	TRBJ2-1	TGCGCCAGCAGCTCCGGGACTTCGGATAATAATGAGCAGTTCTTC	CASSSGTSDNNEQFF
NA	NA	TRBV9	TRBJ1-2	TGTGCCAGCAGCTCAGATGTGGGGGCGGTTAACTATGGCTACACCTTC	CASSSDVGAVNYGYTF
TRBD1	NA	TRBV5-4	TRBJ2-7	TGTGCCAGCAGCTTGGAAGGGACAGTTGGGTACGAGCAGTACTTC	CASSLEGTVGYEQYF
NA	NA	TRBV5-1	TRBJ1-2	TGCGCCAGCGGGCAAGAATCGGTAGGCTACACCTTC	CASGQESVGYTF
NA	NA	TRBV6-6	TRBJ2-7	TGTGCCAGCAGTTTCGAGTACGAGCAGTACTTC	CASSFEYEQYF
TRBD1	NA	TRBV6-1	TRBJ2-5	TGTGCCAGCGACCCGAGACAGGGCAAAGAGACCCAGTACTTC	CASDPRQGKETQYF
TRBD1	NA	TRBV7-2	TRBJ2-7	TGTGCCAGCAGCTTAAACAGGGGCTACGAGCAGTACTTC	CASSLNRGYEQYF
NA	NA	TRBV9	TRBJ2-2	TGTGCCAGCAGCGCCGGGACACCGAACACCGGGGAGCTGTTTTTT	CASSAGTPNTGELFF
NA	NA	TRBV29-1	TRBJ2-7	TGCAGCGTTGAAGGAAGCTCCTACGAGCAGTACTTC	CSVEGSSYEQYF
NA	NA	TRBV11-2	TRBJ2-7	TGTGCCAGCAGCTCAGGAACCGAGCAGTACTTC	CASSSGTEQYF
NA	NA	TRBV14	TRBJ2-2	TGTGCCAGCAGCCAAGGCCCCGGGGAGCTGTTTTTT	CASSQGPGELFF
NA	NA	TRBV2	TRBJ1-5	TGTGCCAGCAGTGAAATGGGAACAGTGCAGCCCCAGCATTTT	CASSEMGTVQPQHF
NA	few	TRBV6-5	TRBJ2-7	TGTGCCAGCAGTTACGGGCAGGGAGCCTACGAGCAGTACTTC	CASSYGQGAYEQYF
NA	NA	TRBV5-1	TRBJ2-1	TGCGCCAGCAGCTTGGGAACAACTGGCTCCTACAATGAGCAGTTCTTC	CASSLGTTGSYNEQFF
TRBD1	NA	TRBV5-1	TRBJ2-1	TGCGCCAGCAGCTTGGAGGGGGCTCTCAATGAGCAGTTCTTC	CASSLEGALNEQFF
NA	NA	TRBV13	TRBJ1-4	TGTGCCAGCAGCTTAGGTCTAGAAAAACTGTTTTTT	CASSLGLEKLFF
NA	NA	TRBV19	TRBJ2-7	TGTGCCAGTAGCAGGGACGGCTCCTACGAGCAGTACTTC	CASSRDGSYEQYF
NA	once	TRBV5-4	TRBJ2-5	TGTGCCAGTTCCCTGGGGGGCCAAGGAGAGACCCAGTACTTC	CASSLGGQGETQYF
NA	NA	TRBV6-5	TRBJ2-1	TGTGCCAGCAGTTACTCGAGGGAACCCTCCTACAATGAGCAGTTCTTC	CASSYSREPSYNEQFF
TRBD1	NA	TRBV5-5	TRBJ2-7	TGTGCCAGCAGCTGGGGACAGGGAACCTACGAGCAGTACTTC	CASSWGQGTYEQYF